This T cell receptor (beta chain) comes out of a study of prognosis after radiotherapy for stage I lung cancer. Study summary: Adenocarcinoma was the tumor type in around twelve patients, squamous cell carcinoma in more than five.

Two-round multiplex PCR on genomic DNA was the method by which TCR beta CDR3 was amplified. Amplification in first-round PCR relied on primers specific to each TRBV and TRBJ gene. TCRdb used MiXCR to reprocess the multiplex PCR reads, holding one entry per CDR3 protein. The table shows more than 30,000 distinct CDR3 sequences, with 35% to 45% occurring only once. The germline gives CDR1 MNHNS, CDR2 SASEGT. The CDR3 is 16 amino acids. The V and J ends lost 6 bases and 3 bases respectively, with 21 bases between them. By sample fraction, this clonotype is medium-sized. The chain links TRBV6-1 to TRBJ2-7; D might be TRBD2 (6 bases). The clonotype was recovered from a donor aged 50 or older with non-small cell lung cancer. The specimen comprised PBMCs, sampled before or after stereotactic body radiation therapy (not recorded which). CDR3 protein: CASSESHRLDFYEQYF. As DNA, the CDR3 is TGTGCCAGCAGCGAGTCCCATCGACTAGACTTCTACGAGCAGTACTTC.